The present entry profiles one T cell receptor (beta chain) with its context. Its antigen is currently not known. Base qualities are not at hand, and no much larger clone is one base apart. This sample was taken from a study of T-cell memory formation after mild COVID-19 (dated by TCRdb to about 2021). General notes on the study: Most TCR sequence clusters were specific to one of the two donors. In a couple of donors, T-cell clones that expanded and contracted after mild COVID-19 were followed by sequencing TCRalpha and TCRbeta repertoires longitudinally. The cohort comprised two young, previously healthy adult volunteers, one female and one male. What the authors observed across the whole study: The second-wave clones that peaked on day 37 were not confirmed to be SARS-CoV-2 specific. Contracting CD4+ clones turned up mainly in the CM and EM memory subsets, whereas EMRA was where CD8+ clones were enriched. Only two mild cases were covered by the study, and larger cohorts that include severe cases with pre-infection samples were considered necessary. Balanced CD4/CD8 phenotypes were observed for clones contracting from day 15 to 85, whereas a bias towards CD4+ was observed for a second wave of clones expanding from day 15 to 37. The detection of some responding clones in pre-infection memory suggests that pre-existing cross-reactive memory T cells joined the SARS-CoV-2 response.

The sequencer listed for this sample is Illumina NovaSeq 6000. cDNA libraries for TCRalpha and TCRbeta were prepared by 5'RACE using constant-segment primers, with sample barcodes and unique molecular identifiers added. RNA was extracted from every sample with Trizol reagent. The libraries were amplified in two PCR steps, and the second step added a second sample barcode and Illumina TruSeq adapters. The libraries were sequenced on an Illumina NovaSeq using 2 x 150 bp paired-end reads. As for the authors' bioinformatics: Reads were demultiplexed and collapsed into UMI-guided consensus sequences with migec v1.2.7. Using mixcr v2.1.11, UMI consensuses were aligned to TRA and TRB V and J templates and then assembled into clonotypes. Expanded or contracted clonotypes were those called significant by both edgeR and NoisET, with noise models trained on biological replicates. edgeR calls used a false discovery rate-adjusted p below 0.01 and a log2 fold-change threshold of 1. As an exploratory analysis of dynamics, max-normalized trajectories of the 1000 most abundant clonotypes were examined by PCA with hierarchical clustering. Separately sequenced CD4+ and CD8+ repertoires were used to assign the CD4 or CD8 phenotype of responding clones. In TCRdb, the public reads were trimmed at Q25 with fastp and aligned with MiXCR, with productive beta chains retained. Rows with one shared CDR3 protein collapse into an entry with the most common genes and DNA. Clone size and V and J calls follow TCRdb, not the original study. Across this sample there are roughly 450,000 distinct CDR3 sequences, with about 20% seen only once. 10% to 15% of the sample lies in the top ten.

Ficoll-Paque density gradient centrifugation was the method used to isolate PBMCs. The germline V gene specifies MNHEY as CDR1 and SVGEGT as CDR2. V and J lose 6 bases and 0 bases, and a span of 16 bases separates them. Including cysteine and phenylalanine, the CDR3 has 16 amino acids. The kept DNA is CDR3 alone, 48 bases in frame from the first base. The rearranged segments are TRBV6-2 or TRBV6-3 and TRBJ2-3; the D segment could be TRBD2, given 6 matching bases. The clonotype originates from an adult woman who had mild COVID-19 (a few samples of this study predate the infection). The sample titles of this study are shuffled in the database, so cell type and time point are left out; the donor was told from shared clones. The specimen was PBMCs or a T cell subset sorted from them (not recorded which). This receptor carries the CDR3 CASSLGLRWSTDTQYF. The nucleotide sequence reads as follows: TGTGCCAGCAGCCTGGGACTCCGGTGGAGCACAGATACGCAGTATTTT.